This T cell receptor beta chain is from a study of CD8+ T cells in alopecia areata. Study overall: The drug, oral tofacitinib, was given to treated patients at 5 to 10 mg twice daily.

The CDR3 runs 15 residues. Trimming removed 1 base at V and 9 bases at J, with 16 bases between. Germline CDR1 and CDR2: SGHDN and FVKESK. After isolation, RNA underwent reverse transcription to generate cDNA as the sequencing template. TCRdb's copy holds only in-frame clones and misses some; the assay was immunoSEQ multiplex PCR. The sample has around 190,000 clones, around 66% seen once; the top ten hold about 4.2%. Treatment meaning: oral pan-JAK inhibitor, 5-10 mg twice daily. This clonotype was sampled from a human donor with alopecia areata. The chain uses TRBV14 and TRBJ1-5; D not resolved. Sequencing was performed on CD4+ T cells sorted from blood, taken at week 4, from a patient treated with tofacitinib. CDR3 loop: CASSQGGGISGPQHF. As DNA, the CDR3 is TGTGCCAGCAGCCAAGGTGGTGGCATCTCGGGGCCCCAGCATTTT.